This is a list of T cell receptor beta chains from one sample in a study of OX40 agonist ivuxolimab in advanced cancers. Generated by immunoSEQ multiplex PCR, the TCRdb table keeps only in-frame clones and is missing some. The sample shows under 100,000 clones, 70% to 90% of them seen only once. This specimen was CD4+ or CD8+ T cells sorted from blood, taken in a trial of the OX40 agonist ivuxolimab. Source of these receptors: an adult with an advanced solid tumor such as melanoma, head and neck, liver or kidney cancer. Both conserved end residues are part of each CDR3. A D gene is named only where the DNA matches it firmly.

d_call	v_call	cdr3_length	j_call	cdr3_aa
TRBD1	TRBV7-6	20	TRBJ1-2	CASSLAPYGTGPSPAYGYTF
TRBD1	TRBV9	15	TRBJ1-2	CASSGVGGADYGYTF
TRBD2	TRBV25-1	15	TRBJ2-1	CASSPGRSSYNEQFF
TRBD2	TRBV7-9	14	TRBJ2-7	CASRASGGDYEQYF
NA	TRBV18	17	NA	CASSPRFQALTGYEQYF
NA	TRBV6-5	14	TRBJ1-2	CASSYSGLNHGYTF
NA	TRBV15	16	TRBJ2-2	CATSRVTRGGTGELFF
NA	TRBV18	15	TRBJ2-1	CASSRGGSSYNEQFF
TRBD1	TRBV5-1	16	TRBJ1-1	CASSPETGVMNTEAFF
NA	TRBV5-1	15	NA	CASSLDTGTPYEQYF
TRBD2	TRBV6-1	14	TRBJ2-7	CASSVSGRANEQYF
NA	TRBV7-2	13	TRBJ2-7	CASSLHRSYEQYF
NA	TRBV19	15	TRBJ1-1	CASSIRTELNTEAFF
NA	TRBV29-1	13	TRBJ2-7	CSVELRGFYEQYF
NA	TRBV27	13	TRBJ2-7	CASSIGLGYEQYF
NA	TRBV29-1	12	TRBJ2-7	CSVGLAGYEQYF
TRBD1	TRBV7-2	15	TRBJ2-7	CASSSGTGTSSEQYF
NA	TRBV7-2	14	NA	CASSPPPGSYEQYF
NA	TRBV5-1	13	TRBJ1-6	CASSTRPNSPLHF
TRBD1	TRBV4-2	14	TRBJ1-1	CASSPQQGDTEAFF
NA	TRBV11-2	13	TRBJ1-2	CASSLERSYGYTF
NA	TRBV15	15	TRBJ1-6	CATQELGLGFRPLHF
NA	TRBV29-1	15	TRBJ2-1	CSVEWVDSSYNEQFF
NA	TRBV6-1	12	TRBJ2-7	CATSTTAYEQYF
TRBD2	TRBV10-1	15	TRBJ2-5	CASSENPAGRETQYF
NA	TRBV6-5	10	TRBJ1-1	CASSVERAVF
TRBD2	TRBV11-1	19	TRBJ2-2	CASSLVGLAGGPGTGELFF
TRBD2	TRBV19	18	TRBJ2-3	CASSRTSGIPRRTDTQYF
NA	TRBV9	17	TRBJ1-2	CASSVGSPRGSNYGYTF
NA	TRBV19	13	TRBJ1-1	CASSTDGYGEAFF
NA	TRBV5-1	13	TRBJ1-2	CASSLDTYYGYTF
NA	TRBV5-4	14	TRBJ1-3	CASGTFGSGNTIYF
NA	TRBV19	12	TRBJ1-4	CASSIDGEKLFF
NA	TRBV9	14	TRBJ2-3	CASSSRERIDTQYF
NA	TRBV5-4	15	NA	CASSSPRNSPDEQYF
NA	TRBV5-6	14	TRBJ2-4	CASSLGRSKNIQYF
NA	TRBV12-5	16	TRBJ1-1	CASGLVLTGMNTEAFF
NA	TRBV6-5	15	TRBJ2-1	CASSYGGLSYNEQFF
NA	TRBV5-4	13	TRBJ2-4	CASSFLLGDIQYF
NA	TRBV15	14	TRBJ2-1	CATSREGSYNEQFF
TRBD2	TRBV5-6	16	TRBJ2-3	CASSLERGLRTDTQYF